Below are 9 T cell receptor beta chains sequenced from a single sample in a study of control samples from healthy donors and cancer patients. Generated by immunoSEQ multiplex PCR, the TCRdb table keeps only in-frame clones and is missing some. The sample contains 260,000 or so clones, about four fifths of which appear only once. The source material was PBMCs. The source of these receptors is a woman aged 55-75 years with lung cancer.

This chain connects TRBV5-1 to TRBJ1-4; 8 bases agree with TRBD1. The CDR3 covers 14 residues. The V segment lost 0 bases and the J segment 7 bases; nucleotides outside the gene matches: 2. The germline V gene encodes CDR1 SGHRS and CDR2 YFSETQ. CDR3 coding DNA: TGCGCCAGCAGCTTGGGGACAGGGAGTGAAAAACTGTTTTTT. Translated: CASSLGTGSEKLFF.

This chain's CDR3 is CASSFGGSGNSDTQYF. The CDR3 DNA reads as TGTGCCAGCAGCTTCGGTGGTAGCGGGAACTCAGATACGCAGTATTTT. This chain uses TRBV5-4 with TRBJ2-3; 8 bases align to TRBD2. This CDR3 comprises 16 residues. Germline trimming cut 2 bases from V and 4 bases from J; bases unmatched to any gene: 9. Looked up from germline, CDR1 is SGHNT and CDR2 is YYREEE (reference sequence). Full variable domain (rest looked up from reference TRBV5-4 and TRBJ2-3): ETGVTQSPTHLIKTRGQQVTLRCSSQSGHNTVSWYQQALGQGPQFIFQYYREEENGRGNFPPRFSGLQFPNYSSELNVNALELDDSALYLCASSFGGSGNSDTQYFGPGTRLTVL.

The J gene is TRBJ1-1, the V gene TRBV5-1, with a tentative D call TRBD1 (5 bases). Looked up from germline, CDR1 is SGHRS and CDR2 is YFSETQ. This CDR3 is built from 15 residues. V lost 1 base, J lost 5 bases, and 15 bases lay in between. This chain's CDR3 is CASSLLGGEVTEAFF. As DNA, the CDR3 is TGCGCCAGCAGCTTGCTGGGAGGGGAGGTTACTGAAGCTTTCTTT.

V gene TRBV11-2 combines with J gene TRBJ1-3; possibly TRBD1 for D (5 bases). V lost 2 bases to trimming and J lost 4 bases, with 9 bases between them. The CDR3 has 14 residues. Germline V CDR1 and CDR2: SGHAT, FQNNGV. The CDR3 sequence is CASSLLQAGNTIYF. CDR3 DNA sequence: TGTGCCAGCAGCTTATTACAGGCAGGAAACACCATATATTTT.

This rearrangement joins TRBV2 to TRBJ2-2; D is undetermined. The germline gives CDR1 SNHLY, CDR2 FYNNEI. Between the trimmed V and J ends, which lost 5 bases and 6 bases, there was a span of 7 bases. The CDR3 is 12 residues long. CDR3 loop: CASSMDAGELFF. DNA for the CDR3: TGTGCCAGCAGTATGGATGCCGGGGAGCTGTTTTTT. Based on the CDR3 plus reference TRBV2 and TRBJ2-2, the full variable domain is EPEVTQTPSHQVTQMGQEVILRCVPISNHLYFYWYRQILGQKVEFLVSFYNNEISEKSEIFDDQFSVERPDGSNFTLKIRSTKLEDSAMYFCASSMDAGELFFGEGSRLTVL.

CDR3 sequence: CASRDGFSGNTIYF. The CDR3 coding sequence is TGTGCCAGCAGAGACGGCTTCTCTGGAAACACCATATATTTT. The genes are TRBV6-5 and TRBJ1-3; no definite D call. The germline V and J ends were trimmed by 6 bases and 0 bases, with 9 bases remaining between them. Germline CDR1 MNHEY, CDR2 SVGAGI. This CDR3 comprises 14 residues.

The chain recombines TRBV4-2 with TRBJ2-7; D is ambiguous. The germline gives CDR1 LGHNA, CDR2 YNFKEQ. V shed 0 bases and J shed 6 bases, with 15 bases lying between them. CDR3 length equals 15 residues. For the CDR3, the DNA is TGTGCCAGCAGCCAAGATCGGTTGGGTAGTGCCGAGCAGTACTTC. Translated, it gives CASSQDRLGSAEQYF.

The chain recombines TRBV2 with TRBJ2-7; TRBD1 matches 8 bases. The CDR3 has 13 amino acids. Germline trimming cut 4 bases from V and 5 bases from J; bases unmatched to any gene: 4. Per germline, CDR1 SNHLY and CDR2 FYNNEI. For the CDR3, the DNA is TGTGCCAGCAGTGGGACAGGGCTCAACGAGCAGTACTTC. Encoded protein: CASSGTGLNEQYF.

The CDR3 spells CASSQPNEKLFF. The CDR3 region has the DNA TGTGCCAGCAGCCAACCAAATGAAAAACTGTTTTTT. The chain has TRBV3-1 (or the pseudogene TRBV3-2) and TRBJ1-4; D remains ambiguous. The CDR3 runs to 12 residues. V gave up 2 bases and J gave up 5 bases, with 3 bases separating them. Germline CDR1 reads LGHDT; CDR2 reads YNNKEL (reference sequence).